This T cell receptor beta chain was captured by sequencing in a study of blood T cell dynamics during melanoma immunotherapy. Study details: Standard first-line treatment here was pembrolizumab or nivolumab plus ipilimumab in metastatic melanoma.

Time point indicated: pre-treatment baseline. Patients had no prior systemic cancer treatment, immunosuppressants or other active cancers. The CDR3 is made up of 14 amino acids. V was pared by 2 bases and J by 0 bases, with 2 bases between. Germline CDR1 and CDR2: WNHNN and SYGVQD (reference sequence). General study findings and limits: Whether repertoire-driving clones were melanoma-specific could not be determined.

Every bulk PBMC sample received the same 350 ng of DNA. TCRdb's copy holds only in-frame clones and misses some; the assay was immunoSEQ multiplex PCR. There are approximately 25,000 clones in the sample; around 90% occur only once, and 3.5% to 6% lies in the top ten. Of note for this clone: Its specificity is not known.

The V and J genes are TRBV10-1 and TRBJ2-6; D uncertain. This clonotype was obtained from a human donor with melanoma. This material consisted of blood, taken from a patient treated with checkpoint blockade. The CDR3 sequence is CASSEASGANVLTF. The CDR3 coding sequence is TGCGCCAGCAGTGAGGCCTCTGGGGCCAACGTCCTGACTTTC.